The present T cell receptor (beta chain) was sequenced within a study of cytomegalovirus exposure and HLA in healthy donors. Study results and limitations: Cytomegalovirus status was reportedly diagnosed by the classifier with high sensitivity and specificity. An assumption of roughly uniform sequencing depth across donors underlay the presence/absence analyses. When analyzed later, the rates of TCR association showed variation by HLA locus, with DRB1 the most and HLA-C the fewest.

For this clone: The antigen remains unidentified.

CDR1 SGHDN and CDR2 FVKESK come from the germline V gene. The CDR3 length is 14 residues. V lost 4 bases and J lost 0, with 7 bases in between. Primers for the PCR totalled 60 Vbeta and 13 Jbeta. TCRdb's copy holds only in-frame clones and misses some; the assay was immunoSEQ multiplex PCR. Of 150,000 to 200,000 clones listed, approximately 73% are singletons. The genes are TRBV14 and TRBJ1-3; D is uncertain. Specimen: PBMCs. The receptor comes from a woman younger than 35 in good health and CMV-seropositive. The CDR3 spells CASSRGSSGNTIYF. Here the CDR3 DNA reads TGTGCCAGCAGCCGCGGGAGCTCTGGAAACACCATATATTTT.